These 14 T cell receptor beta chains originate from one sample sequenced in a study of T cell clonotyping in hematopoietic cell transplantation (dated by TCRdb to about 2021). The label giving this sample's time point can be read as: 100 days after allo-HCT. The library was prepared using the immunoSEQ multiplex PCR assay. TCRdb carries this immuneACCESS record with in-frame sequences only. Its versions omit some clonotypes, under half of them owing to an unresolved V gene in the studies checked, with the rest unexplained. This sample has around 6,800 clones in its table, and about three quarters of those were observed once. The ten biggest clones cover 30% to 35% of the sample. Sequenced here: PBMCs, sampled 100 days after allogeneic stem cell transplant. The receptors were gathered from a female patient in her thirties or forties who had an allogeneic stem cell transplant, so the T cells may come from the graft donor. Some clones in this sample may be carry-over from other donors' samples.

This CDR3 is CASSRVQGADEQYF. The CDR3 DNA sequence: TGTGCCAGCAGCAGAGTTCAGGGGGCAGACGAGCAGTACTTC. V and J are TRBV5-5 and TRBJ2-7, with 8 nucleotides matching TRBD1. The V segment lost 4 bases and the J segment 5 bases; nucleotides outside the gene matches: 8. Germline V gene lookup returns CDR1 SGHKS and CDR2 YYEKEE (reference sequence). The CDR3 is made up of 14 amino acids.

The chain combines TRBV6-1 with TRBJ1-2; perhaps TRBD1 as D (5 bases). The CDR3 runs 14 residues. V lost 2 bases, J lost 7 bases, and 14 bases lay in between. The germline V gene encodes CDR1 MNHNS and CDR2 SASEGT. CDR3 amino acids: CASSESGAYRGYTF. CDR3 coding DNA: TGTGCCAGCAGTGAAAGTGGGGCCTATCGTGGCTACACCTTC.

The chain combines TRBV27 with TRBJ1-6; TRBD1 matches 10 bases. The CDR3 has 16 residues. CDR1 and CDR2 from the germline V gene are MNHEY and SMNVEV (reference sequence). Trimming took 6 bases from V and 5 from J; bases not matched to a gene: 7. CDR3 protein: CASSRRDRGNNSPLHF. CDR3 coding DNA: TGTGCCAGCAGCCGCCGGGACAGGGGAAATAATTCACCCCTCCACTTT.

This clone was seen just once. CDR3 coding DNA: TGTGCCAGCAGCTTGGGGATGTTTGGAAACACCATATATTTT. This encodes CASSLGMFGNTIYF. This chain joins TRBV5-8 and TRBJ1-3, with D unclear. CDR1 is SGHTS, CDR2 YDEGEE, per germline. The CDR3 is 14 residues long. V was pared by 0 bases and J by 3 bases, with 7 bases between.

The chain employs TRBV9 and TRBJ2-6; D is possibly TRBD1 or TRBD2 (5 bases each). V lost 6 bases, J lost 4 bases, and 11 bases lay in between. CDR3 size: 14 residues. Germline loops: CDR1 SGDLS, CDR2 YYNGEE. In DNA, the CDR3 is TGTGCCAGCACCTGGGGGTCGGGGGCCAACGTCCTGACTTTC. Translation: CASTWGSGANVLTF.

The J gene is TRBJ2-7, the V gene TRBV7-2; 9 positions match TRBD2. V lost 6 bases and J lost 6; bases outside the gene matches: 9. Looked up from germline, CDR1 is SGHTA and CDR2 is FQGNSA. The CDR3 has 14 amino acids. The CDR3 protein is CASSEGLAPSEQYF. Here the CDR3 DNA reads TGTGCCAGCAGTGAGGGACTAGCCCCATCCGAGCAGTACTTC.

This chain connects TRBV6-1 to TRBJ2-3, with 12 bases fitting TRBD2. This CDR3 region has 15 residues. Germline assignment: CDR1 MNHNS and CDR2 SASEGT. V shed 2 bases, J shed 4 bases, and the junction held 1 base outside the gene matches. CDR3: CASSELAGGPDTQYF. In DNA, the CDR3 is TGTGCCAGCAGTGAACTAGCGGGGGGGCCAGATACGCAGTATTTT.

Turning to this clone: The junction differs from germline at one of its ends, possibly a read error. V is TRBV7-9 and J is TRBJ1-1, with D maybe TRBD1 (6 bases). CDR1 is SEHNR and CDR2 is FQNEAQ in the germline V gene (reference sequence). CDR3 length: 15 amino acids. The CDR3 loop is CASSQIGTRGVEAFF. CDR3 nucleotide sequence: TGCGCCAGCAGCCAGATAGGGACGAGGGGGGTGGAAGCTTTCTTT.

This clone has only a few counts. The chain recombines TRBV5-1 with TRBJ1-3; TRBD1 matches 8 bases. Germline-derived CDR1 and CDR2 are SGHRS and YFSETQ. Losses at the gene ends were 1 base for V and 2 bases for J; bases not matched to a gene: 2. There are 15 residues in the CDR3. The CDR3 loop reads CASSLTGGTGNTIYF. The CDR3 region has the DNA TGCGCCAGCAGCTTGACAGGGGGGACTGGAAACACCATATATTTT.

In this sample, this clone turned up a few times. The V gene is TRBV25-1, the J gene TRBJ1-2; D call uncertain. V was cut by 3 bases and J by 7 bases, with 15 bases left in between. The V gene's germline CDR1 is MGHDK and CDR2 SYGVNS. The CDR3 totals 14 residues. CDR3 sequence: CASSELGSVFGYTF. For the CDR3, the DNA is TGTGCCAGCAGTGAGCTCGGGTCGGTATTTGGCTACACCTTC.

The chain is built from TRBV25-1 and TRBJ2-1, with 7 bases identical to TRBD1. CDR1 and CDR2 from the germline V gene are MGHDK and SYGVNS. The J segment lost 9 bases and the V segment lost 4 bases, leaving 6 bases of the junction unmatched. This CDR3 is 13 amino acids long. CDR3 protein: CASSATGQTEQFF. The CDR3 coding sequence is TGTGCCAGCAGTGCGACAGGGCAAACTGAGCAGTTCTTC.

The V gene is TRBV2, the J gene TRBJ1-4, with D possibly being TRBD1 (6 bases). V shed 4 bases and J shed 2 bases, with 11 bases lying between them. The germline V gene encodes CDR1 SNHLY and CDR2 FYNNEI. This CDR3 comprises 15 residues. This CDR3 reads CASSVEGVTNEKLFF. The CDR3 DNA follows: TGTGCCAGCAGTGTGGAGGGGGTCACTAATGAAAAACTGTTTTTT.

This chain uses TRBV4-1 with TRBJ2-7; D not certain. Deletions cut 0 bases from V and 0 bases from J, with 9 bases between. The CDR3 loop spans 15 amino acids. Germline CDR1 MGHRA, CDR2 YSYEKL. DNA for the CDR3: TGCGCCAGCAGCCAAGAATGGTTTAGCTCCTACGAGCAGTACTTC. Amino acid sequence: CASSQEWFSSYEQYF.

The chain uses TRBV7-2 and TRBJ1-4, with D perhaps matching TRBD1 (5 bases). Trimming removed 6 bases from V and 2 bases from J, with 16 bases in between. Germline values: CDR1 SGHTA, CDR2 FQGNSA. The CDR3 totals 16 residues. CDR3 nucleotide sequence: TGTGCCAGCAGATCTAGTGGCAGGGTGACTAATGAAAAACTGTTTTTT. Its protein is CASRSSGRVTNEKLFF. Together with reference TRBV7-2 and TRBJ1-4, the CDR3 gives the full variable domain: GAGVSQSPSNKVTEKGKDVELRCDPISGHTALYWYRQSLGQGLEFLIYFQGNSAPDKSGLPSDRFSAERTGGSVSTLTIQRTQQEDSAVYLCASRSSGRVTNEKLFFGSGTQLSVL.